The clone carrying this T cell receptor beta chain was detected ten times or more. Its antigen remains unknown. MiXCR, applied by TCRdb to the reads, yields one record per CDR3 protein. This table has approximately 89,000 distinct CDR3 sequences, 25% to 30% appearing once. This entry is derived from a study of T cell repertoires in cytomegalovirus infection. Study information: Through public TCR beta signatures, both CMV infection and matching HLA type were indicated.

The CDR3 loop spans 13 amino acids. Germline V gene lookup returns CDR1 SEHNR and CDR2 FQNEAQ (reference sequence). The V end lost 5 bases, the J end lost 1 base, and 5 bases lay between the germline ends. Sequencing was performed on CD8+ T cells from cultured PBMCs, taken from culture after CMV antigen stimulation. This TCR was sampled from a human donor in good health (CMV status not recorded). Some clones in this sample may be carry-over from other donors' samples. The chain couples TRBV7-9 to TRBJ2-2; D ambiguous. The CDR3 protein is CASSPENTGELFF. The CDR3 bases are TGTGCCAGCAGCCCCGAGAACACCGGGGAGCTGTTTTTT. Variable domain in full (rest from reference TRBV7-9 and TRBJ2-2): DTGVSQNPRHKITKRGQNVTFRCDPISEHNRLYWYRQTLGQGPEFLTYFQNEAQLEKSRLLSDRFSAERPKGSFSTLEIQRTEQGDSAMYLCASSPENTGELFFGEGSRLTVL.